This T cell receptor beta chain was sequenced in a study of T-cell memory formation after mild COVID-19. This CDR3 has 16 amino acids. The ends lost 0 bases at V and 4 bases at J; junction bases unmatched: 3. The germline gives CDR1 LGHNA, CDR2 YSLEER. TCRdb re-called the 5' RACE reads with MiXCR, one entry per CDR3 protein. Of 100,000 to 140,000 distinct CDR3 sequences detected, roughly an eighth appear once; the ten largest clones hold around 40%. The rearrangement uses TRBV4-3 and TRBJ1-5, with 10 bases lining up with TRBD1. This clonotype was obtained from a man aged 18 to 30 who had mild COVID-19 (a few samples of this study predate the infection). Cell type and time point are not known. Material for sequencing was PBMCs or a T cell subset sorted from them (not recorded which). In DNA, the CDR3 is TGCGCCAGCAGCCAAGATGGACAGGGGGGAAATCAGCCCCAGCATTTT. The encoded protein is CASSQDGQGGNQPQHF.